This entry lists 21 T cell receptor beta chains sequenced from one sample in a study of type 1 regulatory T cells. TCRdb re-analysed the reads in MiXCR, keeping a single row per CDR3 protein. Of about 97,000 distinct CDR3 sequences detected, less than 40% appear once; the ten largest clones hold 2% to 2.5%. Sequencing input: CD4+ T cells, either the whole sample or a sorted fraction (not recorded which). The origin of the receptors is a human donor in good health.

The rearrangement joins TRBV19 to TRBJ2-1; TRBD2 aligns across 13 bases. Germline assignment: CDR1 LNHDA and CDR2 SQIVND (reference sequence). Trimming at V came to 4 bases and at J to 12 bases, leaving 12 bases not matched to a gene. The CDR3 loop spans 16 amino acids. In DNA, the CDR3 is TGTGCCAGTAGTACCCTCTGGACTAGCGGGAGAACCTCGCAGTTCTTC. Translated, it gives CASSTLWTSGRTSQFF.

CDR3 DNA sequence: TGCAGTGCGAGTCGGGGTTCTAACACCGGGGAGCTGTTTTTT. Amino acid sequence: CSASRGSNTGELFF. This rearrangement joins TRBV20-1 to TRBJ2-2; TRBD2 might be the D (5 bases). The CDR3 spans 14 residues. From germline, CDR1 is DFQATT and CDR2 SNEGSKA (reference sequence). Trimming removed 6 bases at V and 2 bases at J, with 13 bases between.

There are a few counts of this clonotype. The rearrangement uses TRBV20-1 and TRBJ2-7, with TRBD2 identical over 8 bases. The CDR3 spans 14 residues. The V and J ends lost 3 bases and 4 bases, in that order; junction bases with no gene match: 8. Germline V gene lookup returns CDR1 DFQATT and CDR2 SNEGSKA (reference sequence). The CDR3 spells CSARDGGGLYEQYF. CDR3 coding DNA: TGCAGTGCTAGGGACGGGGGGGGCCTTTACGAGCAGTACTTC.

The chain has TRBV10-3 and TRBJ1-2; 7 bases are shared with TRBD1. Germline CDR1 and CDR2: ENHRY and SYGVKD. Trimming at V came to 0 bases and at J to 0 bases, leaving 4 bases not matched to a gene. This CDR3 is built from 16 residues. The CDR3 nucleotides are TGTGCCATCAGTGAGTCGTCAGGGACAGCTAACTATGGCTACACCTTC. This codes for CAISESSGTANYGYTF.

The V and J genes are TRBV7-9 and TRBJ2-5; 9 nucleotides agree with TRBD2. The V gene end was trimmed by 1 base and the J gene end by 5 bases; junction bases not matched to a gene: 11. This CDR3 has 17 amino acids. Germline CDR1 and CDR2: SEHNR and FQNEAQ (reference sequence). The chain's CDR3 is CASSLVVSGSITETQYF. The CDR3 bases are TGTGCCAGCAGCTTAGTGGTTAGCGGGAGTATTACGGAGACCCAGTACTTC.

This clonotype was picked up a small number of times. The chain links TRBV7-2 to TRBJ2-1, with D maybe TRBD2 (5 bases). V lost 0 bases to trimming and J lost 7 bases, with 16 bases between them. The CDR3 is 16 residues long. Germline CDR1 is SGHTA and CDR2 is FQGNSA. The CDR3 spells CASSLAIGDTSNEQFF. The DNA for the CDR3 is TGTGCCAGCAGCTTAGCGATCGGGGATACGTCGAATGAGCAGTTCTTC.

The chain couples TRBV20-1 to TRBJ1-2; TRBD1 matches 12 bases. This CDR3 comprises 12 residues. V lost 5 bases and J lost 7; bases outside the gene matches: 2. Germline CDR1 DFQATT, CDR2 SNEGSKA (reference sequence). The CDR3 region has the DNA TGCAGTGCTGGGGACAGGGGGCCTGGCTACACCTTC. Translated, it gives CSAGDRGPGYTF.

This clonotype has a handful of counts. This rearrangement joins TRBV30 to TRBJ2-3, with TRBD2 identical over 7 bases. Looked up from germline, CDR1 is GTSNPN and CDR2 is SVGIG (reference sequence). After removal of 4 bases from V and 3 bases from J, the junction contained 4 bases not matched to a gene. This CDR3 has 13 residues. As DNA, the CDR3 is TGTGCCTGGAAACAAGCGGGGACAGATACGCAGTATTTT. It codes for CAWKQAGTDTQYF.

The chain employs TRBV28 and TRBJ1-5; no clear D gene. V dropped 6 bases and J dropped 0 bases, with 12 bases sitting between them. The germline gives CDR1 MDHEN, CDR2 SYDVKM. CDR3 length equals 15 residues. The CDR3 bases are TGTGCCAGCAGCCGCAGTGGTATTAGCAATCAGCCCCAGCATTTT. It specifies CASSRSGISNQPQHF.

This chain's CDR3 is CASRGGGPNQPQHF. The DNA of the CDR3 is TGTGCCAGCAGGGGAGGGGGACCCAATCAGCCCCAGCATTTT. The chain is built from TRBV7-2 and TRBJ1-5, with a weak D call TRBD1 (6 bases). V lost 6 bases to trimming and J lost 3 bases, with 12 bases between them. The CDR3 length is 14 residues. Germline V gives CDR1 SGHTA, CDR2 FQGNSA.

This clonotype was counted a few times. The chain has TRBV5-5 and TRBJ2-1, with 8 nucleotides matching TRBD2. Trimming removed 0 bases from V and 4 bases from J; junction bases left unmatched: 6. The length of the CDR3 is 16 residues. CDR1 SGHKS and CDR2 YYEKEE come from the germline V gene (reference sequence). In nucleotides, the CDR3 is TGTGCCAGCAGCTTGGTCACGGGACTAGGATACAATGAGCAGTTCTTC. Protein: CASSLVTGLGYNEQFF.

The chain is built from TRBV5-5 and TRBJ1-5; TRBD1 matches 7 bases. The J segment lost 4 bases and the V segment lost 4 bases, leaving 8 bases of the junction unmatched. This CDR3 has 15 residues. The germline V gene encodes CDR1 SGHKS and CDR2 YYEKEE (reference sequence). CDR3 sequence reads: CASSHRTGSNQPQHF. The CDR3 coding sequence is TGTGCCAGCAGCCACCGGACAGGATCGAATCAGCCCCAGCATTTT.

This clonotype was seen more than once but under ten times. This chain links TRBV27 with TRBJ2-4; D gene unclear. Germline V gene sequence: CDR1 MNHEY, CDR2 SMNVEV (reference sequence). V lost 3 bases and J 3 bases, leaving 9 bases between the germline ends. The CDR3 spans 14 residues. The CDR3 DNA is TGTGCCAGCAGTTTTCGGGCGGACAAAAACATTCAGTACTTC. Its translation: CASSFRADKNIQYF.

CDR3 sequence: CASSYSPLYSNQPQHF. CDR3 DNA sequence: TGTGCCAGCAGTTACTCCCCGCTGTATAGCAATCAGCCCCAGCATTTT. This chain links TRBV6-2 or TRBV6-3 with TRBJ1-5; D is undetermined. CDR1 is MNHEY, CDR2 SVGEGT, per germline. The CDR3 is made up of 16 amino acids. The germline V and J ends were trimmed by 0 bases and 0 bases, with 9 bases remaining between them.

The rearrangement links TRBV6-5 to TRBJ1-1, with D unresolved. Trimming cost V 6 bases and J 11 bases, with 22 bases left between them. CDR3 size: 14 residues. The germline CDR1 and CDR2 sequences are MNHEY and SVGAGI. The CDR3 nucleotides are TGTGCCAGCAGCTTAGGGCCTAACCGGCCGTGGGCTTTCTTT. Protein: CASSLGPNRPWAFF.

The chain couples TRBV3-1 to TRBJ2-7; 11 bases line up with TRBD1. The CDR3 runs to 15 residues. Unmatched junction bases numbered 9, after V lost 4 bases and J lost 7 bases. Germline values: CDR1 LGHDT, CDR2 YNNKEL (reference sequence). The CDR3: CASSLRTGGSGEQYF. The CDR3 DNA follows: TGTGCCAGCAGCCTCCGGACAGGGGGCTCGGGAGAGCAGTACTTC.

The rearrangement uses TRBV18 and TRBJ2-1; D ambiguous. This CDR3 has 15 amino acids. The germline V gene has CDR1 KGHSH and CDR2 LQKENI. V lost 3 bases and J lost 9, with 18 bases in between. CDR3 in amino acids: CASSPPHGVWSEQFF. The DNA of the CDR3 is TGTGCCAGCTCACCCCCACATGGAGTATGGAGTGAGCAGTTCTTC.

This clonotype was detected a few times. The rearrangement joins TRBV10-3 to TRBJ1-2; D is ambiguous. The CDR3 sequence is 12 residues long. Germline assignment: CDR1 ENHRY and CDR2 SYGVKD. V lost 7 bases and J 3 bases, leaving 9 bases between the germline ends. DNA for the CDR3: TGTGCCATCAACACAGTTTACTATGGCTACACCTTC. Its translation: CAINTVYYGYTF.

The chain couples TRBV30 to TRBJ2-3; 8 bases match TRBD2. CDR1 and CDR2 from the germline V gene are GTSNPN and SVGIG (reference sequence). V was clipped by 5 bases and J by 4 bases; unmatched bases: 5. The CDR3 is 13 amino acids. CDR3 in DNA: TGTGCCTGGGCCGGGGGGGGGCCAGATACGCAGTATTTT. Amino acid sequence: CAWAGGGPDTQYF.

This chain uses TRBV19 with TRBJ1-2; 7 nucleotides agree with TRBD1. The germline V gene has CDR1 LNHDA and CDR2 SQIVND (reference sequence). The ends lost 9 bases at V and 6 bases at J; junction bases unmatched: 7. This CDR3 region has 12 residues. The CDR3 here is CASESTGDGYTF. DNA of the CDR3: TGTGCCAGCGAATCCACAGGGGATGGCTACACCTTC.

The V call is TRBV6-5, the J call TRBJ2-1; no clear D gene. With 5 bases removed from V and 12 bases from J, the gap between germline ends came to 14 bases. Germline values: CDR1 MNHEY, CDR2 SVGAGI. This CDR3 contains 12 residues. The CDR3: CASSEDPELQFF. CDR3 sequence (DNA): TGTGCCAGCAGTGAAGACCCGGAATTGCAGTTCTTC.